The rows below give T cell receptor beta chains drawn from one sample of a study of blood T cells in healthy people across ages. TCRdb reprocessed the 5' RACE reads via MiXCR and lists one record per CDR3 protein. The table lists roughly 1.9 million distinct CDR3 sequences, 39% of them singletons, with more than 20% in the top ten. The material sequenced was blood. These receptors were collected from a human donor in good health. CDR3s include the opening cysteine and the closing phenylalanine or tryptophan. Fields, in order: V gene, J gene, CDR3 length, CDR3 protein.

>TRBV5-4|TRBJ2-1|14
CASSPSQGYNEQFF
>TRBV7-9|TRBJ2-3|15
CASSSRDRAPDTQYF
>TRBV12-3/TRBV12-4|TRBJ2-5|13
CASSRLQVNEQYF
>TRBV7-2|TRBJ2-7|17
CASSLGLLQGAFYEQYF
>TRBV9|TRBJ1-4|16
CASSVGRTGDNEKLFF
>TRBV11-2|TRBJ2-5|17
CASRPIRLAGGKETQYF
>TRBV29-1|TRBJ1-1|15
CSVESPPGGNTEAFF
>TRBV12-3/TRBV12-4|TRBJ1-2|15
CASSFEGVKSYGYTF
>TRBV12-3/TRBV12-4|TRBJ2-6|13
CASIRGGANVLTF
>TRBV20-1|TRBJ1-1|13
CSARGRAWTEAFF
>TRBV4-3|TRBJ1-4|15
CASSQDAGGEEKLFF
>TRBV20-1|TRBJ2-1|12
CSATEVSNEQFF
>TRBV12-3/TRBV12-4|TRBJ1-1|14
CASSSHGVNTEAFF
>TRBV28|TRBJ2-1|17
CASSRISRQVGYNEQFF
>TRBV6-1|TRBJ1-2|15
CASSSGQGRFYGYTF
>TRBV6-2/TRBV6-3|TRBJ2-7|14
CASRNPGHSYEQYF
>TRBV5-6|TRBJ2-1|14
CASSFYGQDNEQFF
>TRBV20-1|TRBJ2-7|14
CSAIEGEHSYEQYF
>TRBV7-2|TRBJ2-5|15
CASSLGTSRMETQYF
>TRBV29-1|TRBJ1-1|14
CSAGGTARNTEAFF
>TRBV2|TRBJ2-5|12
CASMTGVETQYF
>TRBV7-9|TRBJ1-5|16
CASSLGRTGNNQPQHF
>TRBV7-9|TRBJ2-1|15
CASSDDRSSYNEQFF
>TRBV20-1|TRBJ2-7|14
CSVGIRPGSYEQYF
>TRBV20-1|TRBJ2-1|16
CSARDPSGGASNEQFF
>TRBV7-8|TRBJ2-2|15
CASSSSGGAPGELVF
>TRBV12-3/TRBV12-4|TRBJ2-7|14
CASSTPGASYEQYF
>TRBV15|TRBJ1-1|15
CATSRGDSRRTEAFF
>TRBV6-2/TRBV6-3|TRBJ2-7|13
CASRTTGGYEQYF
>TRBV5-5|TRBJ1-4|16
CASSLTRGRYNEKLFF
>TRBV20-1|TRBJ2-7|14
CSALRPSPTHEQYF
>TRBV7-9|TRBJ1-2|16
CASTYGYTNGAYGYTF
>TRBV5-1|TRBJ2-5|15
CASSLADSRMGTQYF
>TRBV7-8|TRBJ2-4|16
CACSLDRSGVGGIQYF
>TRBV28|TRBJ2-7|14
CASWARGTNYEQYF
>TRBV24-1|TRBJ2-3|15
CATSDPSGGYDTQYF
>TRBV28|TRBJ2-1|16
CASSLYTGTRGAEQFF
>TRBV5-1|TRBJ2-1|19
CAGSLLPSGGTRGNNEQFF
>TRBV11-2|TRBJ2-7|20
CASSLETISLGKPCSYEQYF
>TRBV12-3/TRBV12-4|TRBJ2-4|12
CASSPGTGIQYF
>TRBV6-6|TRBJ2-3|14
CASNPGTNSDTQYF
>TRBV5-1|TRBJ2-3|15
CASSISGVSTDTQYF
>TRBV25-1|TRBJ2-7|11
CASSASNEQYF
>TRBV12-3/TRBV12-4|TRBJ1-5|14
CASSLYFRDQPQHF
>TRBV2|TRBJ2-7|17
CASSEPGLAGGMYEQYF
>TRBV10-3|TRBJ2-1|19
CAIRAGTSKRGSTYNEQFF